Included here is one TCR beta chain sequence, with context. This clone was picked up a small number of times. Its antigen is still unknown. Nothing much larger sits one base from this clone, and base qualities are not available. Reading the germline V gene gives CDR1 KGHSH and CDR2 LQKENI. Its CDR3 holds 14 amino acids, cysteine through phenylalanine. Kept here is only the CDR3 DNA, which spans 42 bases and is read in frame from base 1. The V end loses 4 bases and the J end loses 4 bases, and a stretch of 11 bases separates them. This record belongs to a study of beta chain features in type 1 diabetes listed by TCRdb under 2018. About the full investigation: Patients and healthy donors did not differ in mean age, gender distribution, total cell number or subset yield. Across all samples, fewer than 130 million sorted cells were examined, and cell number per subset correlated strongly with RNA yield. The study compared TCRB repertoires of sorted circulating CD4+ T cell subsets between recently diagnosed type 1 diabetes patients and matched healthy donors. Regulatory and stem cell-like memory subsets were obtained from only 8 patients and roughly 8 healthy donors, while naive and central memory subsets were obtained from all 30 or so donors. Study-level results and caveats: Type 1 diabetes patients showed a moderate but significant shortening of TCRB CDR3 length in all four CD4+ subsets. Naive, central memory and regulatory TCRB repertoires appeared more similar among patients than among healthy donors. At VDJ recombination sites, patients with type 1 diabetes made fewer insertions and deleted more nucleotides, a pattern implying thymic rearrangement abnormalities. Sequencing cDNA rather than genomic DNA could over-represent highly expressing activated cells, although activation and CD3 levels did not differ between groups. PCR might favor shorter templates, but patient and control samples were amplified and corrected together, so any skew would affect both groups equally. Only small numbers of individuals were included in the HLA sub-analyses, which left unresolved whether HLA type had any influence on TCRB rearrangement.

A single peripheral blood draw of approximately 100 mL on average was collected from each donor into heparinised tubes. A BD FACSAria II was used to sort naive, central memory, regulatory and stem cell-like memory CD4+ T cells with a panel that included CD45RO, CCR7, CD25, CD127, CD95 and CD27. Purity was above 95% for every sorted population. PBMCs were separated immediately by Lymphoprep density gradient centrifugation and were stained directly, without being cultured. Samples were stained and sorted in pairs, with one healthy donor and one patient per experiment, so that batch effects were minimized. The entire amount of isolated RNA was reverse transcribed using the High Capacity cDNA Reverse Transcription Kit, so the sequenced TCRB transcripts were expressed ones. Deep immunoSEQ sequencing was applied to naive, central memory and regulatory T cell samples, giving an average of around 3.8 million total reads per sample. Sorted cells were lysed in RLT buffer, and RNA was extracted using DNase-treated RNeasy Micro or Mini kits according to cell number. Each cell subset was processed separately to prevent cross-contamination, with patient and healthy donor samples processed together. The immunoSEQ multiplex PCR was used to amplify TCRB sequences from cDNA, yielding 87-bp fragments that span the CDR3 region. Sequencing of the amplicons was done on the Illumina HiSeq platform. Regarding the original processing steps: PCR bias was corrected computationally using synthetic template baselines, and reads within Hamming distance 2 were collapsed, with unmergeable singletons discarded. Reads were aligned against IMGT to assign V, D and J genes, CDR3 length and insertions or deletions at six rearrangement sites. Within each subset, clonotype counts were normalized to the number of sorted cells before true diversity and Gini coefficients were calculated with the tcR R package. Repertoire sharing was quantified using the overlap coefficient calculated on TCRB nucleotide sequences. Here the immuneACCESS table is served through TCRdb, limited to in-frame sequences with V and J called. Missing clones are a known gap in these copies; in checked studies unresolved V genes cover under half, and the rest lacks a known reason. Clonal size and the V and J genes are those of that table, whereas D and trimming came from the DNA. The table for this sample lists around 100,000 clones; 25% to 35% of them were counted only once. The top ten hold 0.5% to 0.55% of the sample.

The specimen was central memory CD4+ T cells from blood. This clonotype originated in a woman under 30 with type 1 diabetes. This chain is built from TRBV18 and TRBJ1-5, with a tentative D gene TRBD1 over 6 matching bases. The sequenced DNA is TGTGCCAGCTCACAACAGGGTGGAAATCAGCCCCAGCATTTT. Translation gives CASSQQGGNQPQHF.